Listed below are T cell receptor beta chains from one sample, sequenced in a study of response to subunit inactivated influenza vaccine. TCRdb reprocessed the RT-PCR reads with MiXCR, giving one entry per CDR3 protein. The table lists about 700,000 distinct CDR3 sequences, approximately 14% of them singletons. The sequences come from PBMCs from blood, collected roughly 2 weeks before vaccination. These receptors all stem from a middle-aged man who received an inactivated influenza vaccine. Each CDR3 is given with its conserved first and last residue.

v_call	j_call	cdr3_aa
TRBV27	TRBJ2-7	CASSRTGTGTREQYF
TRBV20-1	TRBJ2-3	CSGTTGTGEGDTQYF
TRBV4-2	TRBJ2-5	CASSLSPRGEETQYF
TRBV27	TRBJ2-7	CASSLSPDRNYEQYF
TRBV7-9	TRBJ2-3	CASTGTGVTDTQYF
TRBV5-1	TRBJ2-7	CASSLEATYEQYF
TRBV6-2/TRBV6-3	TRBJ1-2	CASTHLGRGTRYGYTF
TRBV6-1	TRBJ2-2	CASSRQEGNTGELFF
TRBV24-1	TRBJ1-5	CATSAGDRGANQPQHF
TRBV5-1	TRBJ1-1	CASTLFSSETMNTEAFF
TRBV6-2/TRBV6-3	TRBJ1-1	CASSYRLTVRDTEAFF
TRBV5-4	TRBJ1-1	CASSALQVNTEAFF
TRBV12-3/TRBV12-4	TRBJ1-3	CASSTNGWGSGNTIYF
TRBV20-1	TRBJ2-3	CISGRITDTQYF
TRBV12-3/TRBV12-4	TRBJ2-2	CATTRTGAAGELFF
TRBV4-2	TRBJ2-1	CASSQDRARTLLYNEQFF
TRBV12-3/TRBV12-4	TRBJ2-1	CASRQRVAGYNEQFF
TRBV29-1	TRBJ1-1	CSVDVGVSSTEAFF
TRBV4-3	TRBJ2-5	CASSPGTGAMETQYF
TRBV12-3/TRBV12-4	TRBJ1-1	CASSGRGSSTEAFF
TRBV12-3/TRBV12-4	TRBJ2-7	CASSLSAVHEQYF
TRBV7-8	TRBJ2-5	CASAGELQETQYF
TRBV5-1	TRBJ1-4	CASSLAMGEKLFF
TRBV3-1	TRBJ2-5	CASSQDTGRQTQYF
TRBV9	TRBJ1-4	CASSEWGGGTNEKLFF
TRBV15	TRBJ1-3	CATSIQGYGNTIYF
TRBV2	TRBJ2-3	CTSSEVATGHGTQYF
TRBV6-6	TRBJ1-2	CASREYGYTF
TRBV28	TRBJ2-5	CASSSSGTNYQETQYF
TRBV21-1	TRBJ2-1	CASSFHLGGVTYNEQFF
TRBV7-2	TRBJ1-1	CASSVTGTMNTEAFF
TRBV6-5	TRBJ1-1	CASSSIGQGHTEAFF
TRBV5-1	TRBJ2-1	CASSFPGETGLAGGPYNEQFF
TRBV6-1	TRBJ2-7	CASRIRGVGDEQYF
TRBV7-2	TRBJ2-1	CASSLLSGNRVHEQFF
TRBV24-1	TRBJ2-5	CATSEGTSVWETQYF
TRBV20-1	TRBJ1-6	CSAGVGGDSYNSPLHF
TRBV6-5	TRBJ1-2	CASSSQGRYGYTF
TRBV12-3/TRBV12-4	TRBJ2-7	CASSQEGTSSPYEQYF
TRBV5-1	TRBJ2-3	CASSPGLGTDTQYF
TRBV7-8	TRBJ2-1	CASSSRDRVHNEQFF
TRBV12-3/TRBV12-4	TRBJ2-4	CASSFAVAKNIQYF
TRBV29-1	TRBJ1-1	CSVVGYTEAFF
TRBV10-2	TRBJ1-5	CASSETGRGGSNQPQHF
TRBV11-2	TRBJ2-3	CASSFRARTTPSTDTQYF
TRBV6-1	TRBJ1-1	CATCNAANTEAFF
TRBV25-1	TRBJ2-7	CASSEQTTGDEQYF
TRBV20-1	TRBJ2-4	CSARRPPGHIQYF
TRBV12-3/TRBV12-4	TRBJ2-2	CASRSGRERANTGELFF
TRBV6-5	TRBJ2-7	CASSFASGATSREQYF
TRBV5-1	TRBJ2-1	CASSLSTGLSSYNEQFF
TRBV2	TRBJ2-4	CASSAELAKNIQYF
TRBV7-9	TRBJ2-4	CASSPGLAGIAKNIQYF
TRBV5-1	TRBJ1-1	CASSRTDTEAFF
TRBV15	TRBJ2-7	CATSPRQGSGEQYF
TRBV24-1	TRBJ1-2	CATSDERYGYTF
TRBV15	TRBJ2-7	CATSVGTSGFYEQYF
TRBV29-1	TRBJ2-3	CSGLGVTRTDTQYF
TRBV9	TRBJ1-3	CASSVGGDTIYF
TRBV10-3	TRBJ2-7	CATFHQGTYEQYF